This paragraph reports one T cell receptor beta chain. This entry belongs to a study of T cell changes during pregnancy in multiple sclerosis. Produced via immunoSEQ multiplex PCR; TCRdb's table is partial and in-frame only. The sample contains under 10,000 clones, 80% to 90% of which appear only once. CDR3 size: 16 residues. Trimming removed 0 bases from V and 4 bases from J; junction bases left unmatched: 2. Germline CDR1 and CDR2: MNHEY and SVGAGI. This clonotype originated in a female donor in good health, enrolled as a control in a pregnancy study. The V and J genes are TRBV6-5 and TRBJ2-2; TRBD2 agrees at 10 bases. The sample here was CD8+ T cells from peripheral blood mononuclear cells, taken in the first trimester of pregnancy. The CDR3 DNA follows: TGTGCCAGCAGTTACTCCTCTAGCGGGGGCACCGGGGAGCTGTTTTTT. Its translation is CASSYSSSGGTGELFF.